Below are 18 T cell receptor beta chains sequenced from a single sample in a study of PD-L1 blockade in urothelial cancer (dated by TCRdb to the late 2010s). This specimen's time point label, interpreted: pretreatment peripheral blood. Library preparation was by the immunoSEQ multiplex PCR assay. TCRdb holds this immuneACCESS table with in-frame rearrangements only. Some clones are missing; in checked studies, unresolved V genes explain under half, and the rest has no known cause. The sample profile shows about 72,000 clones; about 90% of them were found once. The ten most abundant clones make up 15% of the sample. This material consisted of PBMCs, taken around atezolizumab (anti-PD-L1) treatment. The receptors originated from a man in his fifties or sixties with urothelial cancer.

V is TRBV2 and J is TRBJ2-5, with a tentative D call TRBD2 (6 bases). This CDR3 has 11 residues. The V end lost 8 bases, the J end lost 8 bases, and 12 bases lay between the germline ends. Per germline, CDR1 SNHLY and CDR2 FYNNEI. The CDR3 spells CASGGERTQYF. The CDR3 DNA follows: TGTGCCAGCGGCGGGGAGCGAACCCAGTACTTC.

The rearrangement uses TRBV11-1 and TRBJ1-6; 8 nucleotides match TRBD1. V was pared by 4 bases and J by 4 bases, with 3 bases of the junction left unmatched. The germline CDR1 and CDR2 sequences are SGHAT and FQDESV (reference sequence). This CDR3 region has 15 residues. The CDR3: CASSSRTGYNSPLHF. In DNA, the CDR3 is TGTGCCAGCAGCTCTAGGACAGGGTATAATTCACCCCTCCACTTT.

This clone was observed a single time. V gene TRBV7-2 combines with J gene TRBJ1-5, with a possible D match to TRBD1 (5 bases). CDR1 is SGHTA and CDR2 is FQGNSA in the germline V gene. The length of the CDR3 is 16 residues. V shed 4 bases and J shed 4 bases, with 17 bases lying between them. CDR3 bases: TGTGCCAGCAGCTCGGGTCAGTTGGGGCGGAATCAGCCCCAGCATTTT. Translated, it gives CASSSGQLGRNQPQHF.

CDR3 sequence reads: CASSSHEQYF. The CDR3 DNA reads as TGTGCCAGCAGTAGCCACGAGCAGTACTTC. The chain uses TRBV11-2 and TRBJ2-7; D is uncertain. Trimming left V 6 bases short and J 5 bases short, with 5 bases between. This CDR3 comprises 10 residues. The germline CDR1 and CDR2 sequences are SGHAT and FQNNGV.

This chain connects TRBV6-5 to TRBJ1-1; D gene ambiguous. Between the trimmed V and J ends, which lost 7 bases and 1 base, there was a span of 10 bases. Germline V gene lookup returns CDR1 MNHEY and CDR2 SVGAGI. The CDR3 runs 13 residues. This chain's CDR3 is CASTRPGNTEAFF. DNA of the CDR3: TGTGCCAGCACCCGCCCAGGGAACACTGAAGCTTTCTTT.

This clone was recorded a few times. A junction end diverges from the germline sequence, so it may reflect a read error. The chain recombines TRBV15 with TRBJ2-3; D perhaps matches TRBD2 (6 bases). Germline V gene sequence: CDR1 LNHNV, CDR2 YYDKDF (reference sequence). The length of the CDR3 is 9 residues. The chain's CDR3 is CAMGGTQYF. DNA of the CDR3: TGCGCTATGGGGGGTACGCAGTATTTT.

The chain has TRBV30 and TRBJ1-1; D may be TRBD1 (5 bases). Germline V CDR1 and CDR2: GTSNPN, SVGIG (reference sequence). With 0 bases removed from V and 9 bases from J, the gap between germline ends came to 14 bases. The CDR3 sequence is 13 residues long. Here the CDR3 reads CAWSVMTVSKAFF. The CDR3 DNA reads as TGTGCCTGGAGTGTAATGACAGTTTCGAAAGCTTTCTTT.

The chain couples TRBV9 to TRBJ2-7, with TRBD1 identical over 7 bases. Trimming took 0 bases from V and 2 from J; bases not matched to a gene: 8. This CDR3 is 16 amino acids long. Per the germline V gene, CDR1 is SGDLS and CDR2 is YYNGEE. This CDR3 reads CASSVGLTGAAYEQYF. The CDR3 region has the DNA TGTGCCAGCAGCGTAGGGCTAACAGGGGCTGCCTACGAGCAGTACTTC.

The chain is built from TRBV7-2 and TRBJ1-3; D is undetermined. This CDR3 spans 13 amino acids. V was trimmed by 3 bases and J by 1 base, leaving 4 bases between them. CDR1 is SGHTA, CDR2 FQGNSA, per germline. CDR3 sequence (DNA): TGTGCCAGCAGCTTCAATTCTGGAAACACCATATATTTT. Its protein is CASSFNSGNTIYF. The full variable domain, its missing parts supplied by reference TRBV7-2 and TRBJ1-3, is GAGVSQSPSNKVTEKGKDVELRCDPISGHTALYWYRQSLGQGLEFLIYFQGNSAPDKSGLPSDRFSAERTGGSVSTLTIQRTQQEDSAVYLCASSFNSGNTIYFGEGSWLTVV.

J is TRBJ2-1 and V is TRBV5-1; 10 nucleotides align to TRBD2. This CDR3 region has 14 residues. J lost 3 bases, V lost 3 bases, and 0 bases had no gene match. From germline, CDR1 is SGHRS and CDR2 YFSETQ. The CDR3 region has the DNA TGCGCCAGCAGCTCTAGCGGGGGCTACAATGAGCAGTTCTTC. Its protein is CASSSSGGYNEQFF.

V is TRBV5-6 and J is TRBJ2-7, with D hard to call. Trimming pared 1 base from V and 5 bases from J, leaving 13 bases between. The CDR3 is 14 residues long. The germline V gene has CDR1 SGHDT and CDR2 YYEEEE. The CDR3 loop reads CASSLSQVLDEQYF. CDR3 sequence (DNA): TGTGCCAGCAGCTTGTCCCAGGTTCTGGACGAGCAGTACTTC.

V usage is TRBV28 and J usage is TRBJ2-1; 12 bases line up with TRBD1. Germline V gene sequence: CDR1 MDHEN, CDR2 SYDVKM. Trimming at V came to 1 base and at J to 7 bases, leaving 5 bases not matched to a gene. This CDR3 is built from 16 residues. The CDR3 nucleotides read TGTGCCAGCAGTTTATCCCCGGGACAGGGGGCGAATGAGCAGTTCTTC. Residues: CASSLSPGQGANEQFF.

The CDR3 loop is CASKKGHWNTEAFF. In DNA, the CDR3 is TGTGCCAGCAAGAAGGGACACTGGAACACTGAAGCTTTCTTT. The chain carries TRBV6-5 and TRBJ1-1; tentatively, D is TRBD1 (6 bases). The CDR3 length is 14 residues. Germline V CDR1 and CDR2: MNHEY, SVGAGI. V gave up 7 bases and J gave up 1 base, with 13 bases separating them.

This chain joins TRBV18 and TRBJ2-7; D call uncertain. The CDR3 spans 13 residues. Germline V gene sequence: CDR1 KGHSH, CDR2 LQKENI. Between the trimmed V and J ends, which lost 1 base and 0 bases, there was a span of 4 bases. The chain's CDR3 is CASSPQSSYEQYF. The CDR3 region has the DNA TGTGCCAGCTCACCACAGAGCTCCTACGAGCAGTACTTC.

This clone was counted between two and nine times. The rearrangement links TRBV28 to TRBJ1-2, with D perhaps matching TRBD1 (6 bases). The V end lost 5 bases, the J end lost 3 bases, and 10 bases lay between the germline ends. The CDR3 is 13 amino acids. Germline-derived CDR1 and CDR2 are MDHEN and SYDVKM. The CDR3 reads CASSPTGHYGYTF. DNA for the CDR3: TGTGCCAGCAGTCCGACAGGACACTATGGCTACACCTTC.

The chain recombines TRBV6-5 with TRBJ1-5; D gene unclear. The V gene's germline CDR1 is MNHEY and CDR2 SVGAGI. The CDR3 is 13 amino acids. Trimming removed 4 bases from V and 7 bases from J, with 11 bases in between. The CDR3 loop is CASSFRRAQPQHF. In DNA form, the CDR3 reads TGTGCCAGCAGTTTCAGGAGGGCCCAGCCCCAGCATTTT.

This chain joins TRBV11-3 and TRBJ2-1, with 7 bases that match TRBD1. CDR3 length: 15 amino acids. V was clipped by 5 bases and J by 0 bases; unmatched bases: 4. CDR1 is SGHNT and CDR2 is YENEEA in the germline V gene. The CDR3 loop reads CASSIGDSSYNEQFF. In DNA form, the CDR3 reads TGTGCCAGCAGCATTGGGGACAGCTCCTACAATGAGCAGTTCTTC.

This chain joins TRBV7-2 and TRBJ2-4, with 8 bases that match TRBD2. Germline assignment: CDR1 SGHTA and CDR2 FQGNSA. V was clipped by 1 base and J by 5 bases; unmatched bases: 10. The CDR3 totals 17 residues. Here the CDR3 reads CASSLGVFAGGQNIQYF. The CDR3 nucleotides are TGTGCCAGCAGCTTAGGAGTTTTTGCGGGGGGTCAAAACATTCAGTACTTC.